This is a list of T cell receptor beta chains from one sample in a study of T cell repertoires in cytomegalovirus infection. No antigen has been assigned to these receptors. TCRdb reprocessed the reads with MiXCR, giving one entry per CDR3 protein. The table shows roughly 500,000 distinct CDR3 sequences, with around 30% occurring only once. Sequencing used cultured PBMCs, obtained from culture after CMV antigen stimulation. These TCRs come from a human donor in good health (CMV status not recorded). Some clones in this sample may be carry-over from other donors' samples. Both conserved end residues are part of each CDR3. The order of the fields is CDR3 DNA, CDR3 protein, J gene, D gene, V gene, clone size. D genes are given only for firm matches. Expanded clones are given a class, and other clones once, few, many or no size at all.

TGTGCCAGTAGTACAGACAGGGGGCCGGGGGGCTACACCTTC | CASSTDRGPGGYTF | TRBJ1-2 | TRBD1 | TRBV19 | -
TGCGCCAGCAGCTTGGGGGACAGGGGTAATGAGCAGTTCTTC | CASSLGDRGNEQFF | TRBJ2-1 | TRBD1 | TRBV5-1 | -
TGTGCCAGCAGCGGTCCCGTTTTCTATGAAAAACTGTTTTTT | CASSGPVFYEKLFF | TRBJ1-4 | - | TRBV28 | -
TGTGCCAGCTCACCGGGACTAGCGGGAGGCATTCAGTACTTC | CASSPGLAGGIQYF | TRBJ2-4 | TRBD2 | TRBV18 | -
TGTGCCAGTATCAGGCCAGGGGCTAGCGGGAATGAGCAGTTCTTC | CASIRPGASGNEQFF | TRBJ2-1 | TRBD2 | TRBV19 | few
TGTGCCATAACCGGGACAGGGGGTTTAAACGAGCAGTACTTC | CAITGTGGLNEQYF | TRBJ2-7 | TRBD1 | TRBV10-3 | -
TGTGCCAGCAGCTTAGAAGAACGTATTGGCTACACCTTC | CASSLEERIGYTF | TRBJ1-2 | - | TRBV7-9 | few
TGTGCCAGCAGTTTCCCCAGCTCCTACGAGCAGTACTTC | CASSFPSSYEQYF | TRBJ2-7 | - | TRBV27 | -
TGTGCCAGTAGGCAACCGGGACAGAGCACAGATACGCAGTATTTT | CASRQPGQSTDTQYF | TRBJ2-3 | TRBD1 | TRBV19 | few
TGTGCCAGCAGCCCCTTAGTAGGGGGGAACTCCTACAATGAGCAGTTCTTC | CASSPLVGGNSYNEQFF | TRBJ2-1 | - | TRBV11-2 | few
TGTGCCAGCAGCTTCCAGGGGGCTAAAGAGACCCAGTACTTC | CASSFQGAKETQYF | TRBJ2-5 | TRBD1 | TRBV7-2 | -
TGTGCCAGCATCCGAAAAGGCGGGGCCAACAATGAGCAGTTCTTC | CASIRKGGANNEQFF | TRBJ2-1 | - | TRBV12-3/TRBV12-4 | -
TGTGCCAGCAGTCGTGTCGGGACAGGGAGGAGAAACTATGGCTACACCTTC | CASSRVGTGRRNYGYTF | TRBJ1-2 | TRBD1 | TRBV11-3 | -
TGTGCCAGCAGCCCCCAAGCGGGACCTTACGAGCAGTACTTC | CASSPQAGPYEQYF | TRBJ2-7 | TRBD2 | TRBV7-2 | many
TGTGCCAGCAGACGGACGGGCGTAACTGAAGCTTTCTTT | CASRRTGVTEAFF | TRBJ1-1 | - | TRBV7-2 | few
TGTGCCAGCATGGGAAGTTGGAACACCGGGGAGCTGTTTTTT | CASMGSWNTGELFF | TRBJ2-2 | - | TRBV2 | -